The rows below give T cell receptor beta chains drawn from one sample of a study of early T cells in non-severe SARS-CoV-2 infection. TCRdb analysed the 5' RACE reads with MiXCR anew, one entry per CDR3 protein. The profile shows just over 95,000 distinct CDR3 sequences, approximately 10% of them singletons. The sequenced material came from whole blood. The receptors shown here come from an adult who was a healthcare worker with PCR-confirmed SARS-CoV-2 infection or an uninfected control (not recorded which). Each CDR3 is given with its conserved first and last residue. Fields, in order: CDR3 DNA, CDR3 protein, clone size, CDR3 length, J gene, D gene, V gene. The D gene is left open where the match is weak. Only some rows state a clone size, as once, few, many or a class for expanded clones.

CDR3nt: TGCGCCAGCAAATGGGGTACAGGCACTATGAACACTGAAGCTTTCTTT
CDR3aa: CASKWGTGTMNTEAFF
abundance: many
len: 16
j_gene: TRBJ1-1
d_gene: NA
v_gene: TRBV5-1

CDR3nt: TGTGCCAGCAGTTACTCCTACCGACAGCGTAACACTGAAGCTTTCTTT
CDR3aa: CASSYSYRQRNTEAFF
abundance: many
len: 16
j_gene: TRBJ1-1
d_gene: NA
v_gene: TRBV6-6

CDR3nt: TGTGCCAGCACCCGGAAAAGGACAGGGATTAGCAATCAGCCCCAGCATTTT
CDR3aa: CASTRKRTGISNQPQHF
abundance: NA
len: 17
j_gene: TRBJ1-5
d_gene: TRBD1
v_gene: TRBV12-3/TRBV12-4

CDR3nt: TGTGCCAGCAGCTTAGTTGTTGGACAGGGAAATGAAAAACTGTTTTTT
CDR3aa: CASSLVVGQGNEKLFF
abundance: NA
len: 16
j_gene: TRBJ1-4
d_gene: TRBD1
v_gene: TRBV7-9

CDR3nt: TGTGCCAGCAGCCAAGATCATCGGGGGAGGTATGGCTACACCTTC
CDR3aa: CASSQDHRGRYGYTF
abundance: NA
len: 15
j_gene: TRBJ1-2
d_gene: NA
v_gene: TRBV3-1

CDR3nt: TGTGCCATCAGTGAATTAGCGGGGGTTTACGAGCAGTACTTC
CDR3aa: CAISELAGVYEQYF
abundance: few
len: 14
j_gene: TRBJ2-7
d_gene: TRBD2
v_gene: TRBV10-3

CDR3nt: TGCAGTGCTAGACGGGGGCCCGCCAGCACCGGGGAGCTGTTTTTT
CDR3aa: CSARRGPASTGELFF
abundance: few
len: 15
j_gene: TRBJ2-2
d_gene: NA
v_gene: TRBV20-1

CDR3nt: TGCAGTGCTGATGACAGGGTCTCCTACGAGCAGTACTTC
CDR3aa: CSADDRVSYEQYF
abundance: NA
len: 13
j_gene: TRBJ2-7
d_gene: TRBD1
v_gene: TRBV20-1

CDR3nt: TGTGCCAGCAGCGAAGGGCTGGGCTATGGCTACACCTTC
CDR3aa: CASSEGLGYGYTF
abundance: NA
len: 13
j_gene: TRBJ1-2
d_gene: NA
v_gene: TRBV2

CDR3nt: TGTGCCAGCTCCCCTTGGGGTCCAGAGACCCAGTACTTC
CDR3aa: CASSPWGPETQYF
abundance: NA
len: 13
j_gene: TRBJ2-5
d_gene: NA
v_gene: TRBV5-6

CDR3nt: TGCGCCAGCAGCCAACAATCTACACCGGTCACCGGGGAGCTGTTTTTT
CDR3aa: CASSQQSTPVTGELFF
abundance: few
len: 16
j_gene: TRBJ2-2
d_gene: NA
v_gene: TRBV5-1

CDR3nt: TGTGCCAGCTCATCACTAACCGGGACAGGGAATCAGCCCCAGCATTTT
CDR3aa: CASSSLTGTGNQPQHF
abundance: many
len: 16
j_gene: TRBJ1-5
d_gene: TRBD1
v_gene: TRBV18

CDR3nt: TGTGCCAGCAGCTTGGGACTAGGGGGAGGGTACGAGCAGTACTTC
CDR3aa: CASSLGLGGGYEQYF
abundance: many
len: 15
j_gene: TRBJ2-7
d_gene: TRBD2
v_gene: TRBV7-2

CDR3nt: TGCGCCAGCAGCTTCCTCCCAGCCCAATCCTACGAGCAGTACTTC
CDR3aa: CASSFLPAQSYEQYF
abundance: NA
len: 15
j_gene: TRBJ2-7
d_gene: NA
v_gene: TRBV5-1

CDR3nt: TGTGCCAGCAGCTTACGTCCGAGCGGGGGGGGAGAGACCCAGTACTTC
CDR3aa: CASSLRPSGGGETQYF
abundance: many
len: 16
j_gene: TRBJ2-5
d_gene: TRBD2
v_gene: TRBV5-4

CDR3nt: TGTGCCAGCGACGGACAGACGAACACTGAAGCTTTCTTT
CDR3aa: CASDGQTNTEAFF
abundance: NA
len: 13
j_gene: TRBJ1-1
d_gene: NA
v_gene: TRBV28

CDR3nt: TGCAGCGTTTCCGGGACCTATGGCTACACCTTC
CDR3aa: CSVSGTYGYTF
abundance: NA
len: 11
j_gene: TRBJ1-2
d_gene: NA
v_gene: TRBV29-1

CDR3nt: TGTGCCAGCAGCTTGGCCGGGGGACAGGGGAACACCGGGGAGCTGTTTTTT
CDR3aa: CASSLAGGQGNTGELFF
abundance: few
len: 17
j_gene: TRBJ2-2
d_gene: TRBD1
v_gene: TRBV5-5

CDR3nt: TGTGCCAGCAGCCCGCGACAGACGAAGATCACAGATACGCAGTATTTT
CDR3aa: CASSPRQTKITDTQYF
abundance: NA
len: 16
j_gene: TRBJ2-3
d_gene: NA
v_gene: TRBV9

CDR3nt: TGCAGTGCTAGGCCTTGGGGTATCCAAGAGACCCAGTACTTC
CDR3aa: CSARPWGIQETQYF
abundance: NA
len: 14
j_gene: TRBJ2-5
d_gene: NA
v_gene: TRBV20-1

CDR3nt: TGCAGCGTGGGACAGGTGAACACTGAAGCTTTCTTT
CDR3aa: CSVGQVNTEAFF
abundance: few
len: 12
j_gene: TRBJ1-1
d_gene: TRBD1
v_gene: TRBV29-1

CDR3nt: TGTGCCAGCAGTTCCCTGGGTTATCCTCAAGAGACCCAGTACTTC
CDR3aa: CASSSLGYPQETQYF
abundance: NA
len: 15
j_gene: TRBJ2-5
d_gene: NA
v_gene: TRBV28

CDR3nt: TGTGCCAGCAGTCTGCATCCTTTCACCGGGGAGCTGTTTTTT
CDR3aa: CASSLHPFTGELFF
abundance: few
len: 14
j_gene: TRBJ2-2
d_gene: NA
v_gene: TRBV6-1

CDR3nt: TGTGCCAGTAGTATAAAGGGTTCCCAGCATTTT
CDR3aa: CASSIKGSQHF
abundance: many
len: 11
j_gene: TRBJ1-5
d_gene: NA
v_gene: TRBV19

CDR3nt: TGTGCCAGCAGTTTATCCCCCGGGACAGGAGGGAAACTGTTTTTT
CDR3aa: CASSLSPGTGGKLFF
abundance: many
len: 15
j_gene: TRBJ1-4
d_gene: TRBD1
v_gene: TRBV28

CDR3nt: TGCAGCGACCTAACAGGGACAAACGCTAACTATGGCTACACCTTC
CDR3aa: CSDLTGTNANYGYTF
abundance: NA
len: 15
j_gene: TRBJ1-2
d_gene: NA
v_gene: TRBV29-1

CDR3nt: TGTGCCAGCAGCGTAGCTCCAGGTTCAAATGAGCAGTTCTTC
CDR3aa: CASSVAPGSNEQFF
abundance: many
len: 14
j_gene: TRBJ2-1
d_gene: NA
v_gene: TRBV9

CDR3nt: TGTGCCAGCAGTGAAGGAAATAGTATCTATGGCTACACCTTC
CDR3aa: CASSEGNSIYGYTF
abundance: NA
len: 14
j_gene: TRBJ1-2
d_gene: NA
v_gene: TRBV2

CDR3nt: TGCAGTGCGCCAAAAGAGACCCAGTACTTC
CDR3aa: CSAPKETQYF
abundance: many
len: 10
j_gene: TRBJ2-5
d_gene: NA
v_gene: TRBV20-1

CDR3nt: TGTGCCAGCTCTCTGGTCGGGCAGCCCCAGCATTTT
CDR3aa: CASSLVGQPQHF
abundance: many
len: 12
j_gene: TRBJ1-5
d_gene: NA
v_gene: TRBV18

CDR3nt: TGCAGTGCTAGACGCGGGGGCCGGAACACCGAGGAGCTGTTTTTT
CDR3aa: CSARRGGRNTEELFF
abundance: many
len: 15
j_gene: TRBJ2-2
d_gene: NA
v_gene: TRBV20-1

CDR3nt: TGCAGCGTTCATCCTAGGGCAGATACGCAGTATTTT
CDR3aa: CSVHPRADTQYF
abundance: NA
len: 12
j_gene: TRBJ2-3
d_gene: NA
v_gene: TRBV29-1

CDR3nt: TGTGCCAGCAGCGCTATACGAGACACAGGGCGGACTGAAGCTTTCTTT
CDR3aa: CASSAIRDTGRTEAFF
abundance: NA
len: 16
j_gene: TRBJ1-1
d_gene: NA
v_gene: TRBV9

CDR3nt: TGTGCCAGCTCACCGTACCCCCCCCAGGGGGCAAATGGAAACACCATATATTTT
CDR3aa: CASSPYPPQGANGNTIYF
abundance: few
len: 18
j_gene: TRBJ1-3
d_gene: TRBD1
v_gene: TRBV18